The 25 T cell receptor beta chains reported below all come from one sample, sequenced in a study of blood T cell repertoires in COVID-19. Here immunoSEQ multiplex PCR was the method, and the copy in TCRdb shows in-frame clones only, minus some. The sample lists 150,000 to 200,000 clones; approximately 80% were seen once. Sequencing was carried out using PBMCs or T cells enriched from blood (not recorded which). All receptors derive from a man aged 50-59 years who had recovered from COVID-19.

The chain couples TRBV9 to TRBJ2-7; 9 bases are shared with TRBD1. The CDR3 covers 16 residues. J lost 2 bases, V lost 2 bases, and 8 bases had no gene match. Germline values: CDR1 SGDLS, CDR2 YYNGEE. CDR3 nucleotide sequence: TGTGCCAGCAGCGTGTCCGGGACAGGGTTCGCCTACGAGCAGTACTTC. Protein product: CASSVSGTGFAYEQYF.

The chain carries TRBV9 and TRBJ2-7, with TRBD1 as a possible D gene (5 bases). V was trimmed by 7 bases and J by 6 bases, leaving 14 bases between them. From germline, CDR1 is SGDLS and CDR2 YYNGEE. The CDR3 extends over 12 amino acids. CDR3 DNA sequence: TGTGCCAGCGGTCCAGGGTTGGGCGAGCAGTACTTC. As protein: CASGPGLGEQYF.

The CDR3 DNA reads TGTGCCAGCGGGACCGGGACAGGGTACGAGCAGTACTTC. This encodes CASGTGTGYEQYF. V gene TRBV11-3 combines with J gene TRBJ2-7, with 9 positions matching TRBD1. There are 13 residues in the CDR3. Germline trimming cut 8 bases from V and 4 bases from J; bases unmatched to any gene: 6. The germline V gene has CDR1 SGHNT and CDR2 YENEEA.

The chain couples TRBV19 to TRBJ1-2; no reliable D call. In germline, CDR1 is LNHDA, CDR2 SQIVND (reference sequence). This CDR3 has 12 residues. Trimming shortened V by 6 bases and J by 2 bases, and 7 bases separated the two germline ends. In DNA form, the CDR3 reads TGTGCCAGTAGGTTACAGAACTATGGCTACACCTTC. The encoded protein is CASRLQNYGYTF.

The chain has TRBV30 and TRBJ1-1; 7 bases map to TRBD1. V lost 2 bases and J lost 4; bases outside the gene matches: 7. Germline V gene data show CDR1 as GTSNPN and CDR2 as SVGIG (reference sequence). There are 14 residues in the CDR3. DNA for the CDR3: TGTGCCTGGAGTAGTTGGGACAGCGTCACTGAAGCTTTCTTT. As protein: CAWSSWDSVTEAFF.

The chain uses TRBV5-1 and TRBJ1-1, with 7 bases matching TRBD1. Germline CDR1 SGHRS, CDR2 YFSETQ. The CDR3 totals 13 residues. After removal of 5 bases from V and 4 bases from J, the junction contained 5 bases not matched to a gene. The CDR3 is CASRIQGSTEAFF. The CDR3, as DNA: TGCGCCAGCAGAATACAGGGGAGCACTGAAGCTTTCTTT.

The rearrangement uses TRBV10-3 and TRBJ1-2, with a tentative D call TRBD1 (6 bases). Germline assignment: CDR1 ENHRY and CDR2 SYGVKD. The CDR3 has 13 amino acids. The V and J ends lost 2 bases and 4 bases respectively, with 8 bases between them. DNA for the CDR3: TGTGCCATCAGTGAGGGACAGATCTATGGCTACACCTTC. Amino acid sequence: CAISEGQIYGYTF.

The CDR3 loop reads CASSLGGASGEQYF. The CDR3 nucleotides are TGTGCCAGCAGCTTAGGGGGAGCCTCGGGAGAGCAGTACTTC. The chain recombines TRBV13 with TRBJ2-7; possibly TRBD2 for D (5 bases). Germline V gene sequence: CDR1 PRHDT, CDR2 FYEKMQ (reference sequence). The V gene lost 0 bases and the J gene lost 7 bases, with 13 bases spanning the gap. The CDR3 length is 14 residues.

J is TRBJ2-7 and V is TRBV5-8; D unresolved. Trimming left V 4 bases short and J 0 bases short, with 20 bases between. The CDR3 has 17 amino acids. CDR1 is SGHTS, CDR2 YDEGEE, per germline. The CDR3 DNA reads TGTGCCAGCAGCCTTTGGCCCCGAAACTACCCCTCCTACGAGCAGTACTTC. It yields the protein CASSLWPRNYPSYEQYF.

The J gene is TRBJ1-2, the V gene TRBV27, with D possibly TRBD1 on 5 matching bases. Trimming shortened V by 4 bases and J by 4 bases, and 22 bases separated the two germline ends. Germline V lookup: CDR1 MNHEY, CDR2 SMNVEV (reference sequence). There are 17 residues in the CDR3. CDR3 sequence (DNA): TGTGCCAGCAGTTCACCCCGAGTTCCAGGGAATGTCTATGGCTACACCTTC. Protein: CASSSPRVPGNVYGYTF.

This clone has only one observation. V usage is TRBV28 and J usage is TRBJ2-6; possibly TRBD1 for D (5 bases). With 7 bases removed from V and 4 bases from J, the gap between germline ends came to 14 bases. Per the germline V gene, CDR1 is MDHEN and CDR2 is SYDVKM. There are 15 residues in the CDR3. The CDR3 sequence is CASTGLLGGANVLTF. Here the CDR3 DNA reads TGTGCCAGCACAGGGCTTCTAGGGGGGGCCAACGTCCTGACTTTC.

This clone has just one count. This rearrangement joins TRBV30 to TRBJ1-3, with D hard to call. Trimming pared 3 bases from V and 0 bases from J, leaving 12 bases between. This CDR3 contains 15 residues. The germline gives CDR1 GTSNPN, CDR2 SVGIG (reference sequence). The CDR3 DNA reads as TGTGCCTGGAGCCCGCCCGGGAACTCTGGAAACACCATATATTTT. Translating gives CAWSPPGNSGNTIYF.

The chain has TRBV5-8 and TRBJ1-2, with D possibly matching TRBD1 (6 bases). The CDR3 totals 17 residues. Trimming cost V 4 bases and J 0 bases, with 19 bases left between them. In germline, CDR1 is SGHTS, CDR2 YDEGEE. The CDR3 reads CASSRPGAGDPNYGYTF. The CDR3 coding sequence is TGTGCCAGCAGCCGACCCGGTGCAGGGGACCCTAACTATGGCTACACCTTC.

Points on this clone: Germline is not matched at one junction end, which may reflect a read error. This specimen includes other DNA sequences encoding the same CDR3. The chain has TRBV18 and TRBJ1-2; maybe TRBD1 (6 bases). CDR3 length: 12 residues. The germline V gene encodes CDR1 KGHSH and CDR2 LQKENI. This CDR3 is CASSRQDYGYTF. The DNA of the CDR3 is TGCGCCAGCTCACGACAGGACTATGGCTACACCTTC.

The rearrangement links TRBV9 to TRBJ2-7, with D possibly TRBD2 on 5 matching bases. The germline CDR1 and CDR2 sequences are SGDLS and YYNGEE. The ends were cut back, 0 bases at V and 6 bases at J, with 10 bases in the middle. This CDR3 contains 13 residues. In DNA, the CDR3 is TGTGCCAGCAGCGTAGCTACTAGAGGCGAGCAGTACTTC. This codes for CASSVATRGEQYF. The variable domain in full, completed from reference TRBV9 and TRBJ2-7, reads DSGVTQTPKHLITATGQRVTLRCSPRSGDLSVYWYQQSLDQGLQFLIQYYNGEERAKGNILERFSAQQFPDLHSELNLSSLELGDSALYFCASSVATRGEQYFGPGTRLTVT.

V gene TRBV30 combines with J gene TRBJ2-3; D is perhaps TRBD2 (6 bases). The CDR3 is made up of 16 amino acids. Trimming pared 1 base from V and 0 bases from J, leaving 14 bases between. Germline V gene lookup returns CDR1 GTSNPN and CDR2 SVGIG (reference sequence). The CDR3 nucleotides read TGTGCCTGGAGTGCCGGGACTTCCACTAGCACAGATACGCAGTATTTT. Its translation is CAWSAGTSTSTDTQYF. The variable domain in full, with the rest retrieved from reference TRBV30 and TRBJ2-3, is SQTIHQWPATLVQPVGSPLSLECTVEGTSNPNLYWYRQAAGRGLQLLFYSVGIGQISSEVPQNLSASRPQDRQFILSSKKLLLSDSGFYLCAWSAGTSTSTDTQYFGPGTRLTVL.

This chain joins TRBV2 and TRBJ1-5; D is unclear. The CDR3 is 14 residues long. Germline loops: CDR1 SNHLY, CDR2 FYNNEI. Trimming pared 1 base from V and 12 bases from J, leaving 16 bases between. CDR3 in amino acids: CASSEGGGAASQHF. CDR3 in DNA: TGTGCCAGCAGTGAAGGTGGTGGCGCGGCCAGCCAGCATTTT.

The V gene is TRBV3-1 (or the pseudogene TRBV3-2), the J gene TRBJ1-1, with D perhaps matching TRBD1 (6 bases). Trimming stripped 3 bases from V and 1 base from J, with 9 bases between. CDR3 length: 14 amino acids. Germline CDR1 and CDR2: LGHDT and YNNKEL (reference sequence). The CDR3 is CASSQDRPNTEAFF. In DNA, the CDR3 is TGTGCCAGCAGCCAGGACAGACCGAACACTGAAGCTTTCTTT.

The chain links TRBV7-5 to TRBJ1-5; the table's D call TRBD1 went unverified against the DNA. TRBV7-5 is a pseudogene locus. CDR3 length equals 19 residues. The CDR3 spells CVRSLYRGRDSGSNQPQHF. In DNA, the CDR3 is TGTGTCAGAAGCTTATACAGGGGGCGCGATTCTGGGAGCAATCAGCCCCAGCATTTT.

The DNA for the CDR3 is TGTGCCAGCAGACGACAGACGAACACTGAAGCTTTCTTT. Translating it yields CASRRQTNTEAFF. The chain is built from TRBV12-3 or TRBV12-4 and TRBJ1-1, with D tentatively TRBD1 (5 bases). V lost 6 bases and J 1 base, leaving 9 bases between the germline ends. The length of the CDR3 is 13 residues.

V gene TRBV7-9 combines with J gene TRBJ2-5, with a possible D match to TRBD1 (6 bases). The CDR3 covers 16 residues. Germline CDR1 is SEHNR and CDR2 is FQNEAQ (reference sequence). V was shortened by 5 bases and J by 5 bases, with 21 bases between the two germline ends. CDR3 sequence reads: CASSRQGNRAKETQYF. For the CDR3, the DNA is TGTGCCAGCAGCCGACAAGGTAACAGGGCCAAGGAGACCCAGTACTTC.

V is TRBV28 and J is TRBJ1-4; 8 bases match TRBD1. V lost 5 bases to trimming and J lost 3 bases; unmatched junction nucleotides: 5. The CDR3 has 15 residues. From germline, CDR1 is MDHEN and CDR2 SYDVKM. Here the CDR3 reads CASSTSGGSNEKLFF. In nucleotides, the CDR3 is TGTGCCAGCAGTACCTCAGGGGGCTCTAATGAAAAACTGTTTTTT.

The chain carries TRBV11-2 and TRBJ2-2; perhaps TRBD1 as D (5 bases). This CDR3 is 13 amino acids long. In germline, CDR1 is SGHAT, CDR2 FQNNGV. Trimming took off 4 bases at V and 6 bases at J, with 9 bases between the two ends. This CDR3 is CASSSQGSGELFF. The CDR3 coding sequence is TGTGCCAGCAGCTCCCAGGGATCCGGGGAGCTGTTTTTT.

This chain joins TRBV19 and TRBJ1-1, with D perhaps TRBD1 (5 bases). The ends were cut back, 5 bases at V and 3 bases at J, with 13 bases in the middle. The CDR3 is 14 residues long. The germline V gene has CDR1 LNHDA and CDR2 SQIVND (reference sequence). The CDR3 DNA reads TGTGCCAGTAGTCCCCGACAGACCTACACTGAAGCTTTCTTT. It yields the protein CASSPRQTYTEAFF.

The V gene is TRBV12-3 or TRBV12-4, the J gene TRBJ2-5; no firm D call. Trimming shortened V by 3 bases and J by 3 bases, and 8 bases separated the two germline ends. This CDR3 comprises 13 residues. The CDR3 loop reads CASSFKREETQYF. CDR3 sequence (DNA): TGTGCCAGCAGTTTTAAGCGAGAAGAGACCCAGTACTTC.